This TCR beta chain was sequenced in a study of blood T cells in healthy people across ages. Study details: Template-switching capture recovered about one barcoded beta molecule per two T cells.

A sample-barcoded 5' primer and a J-beta primer mix were used in a second PCR of about 7 to 11 cycles. A minimum of 2.5 million CDR3-containing paired-end reads was obtained for each sample. TCRdb used MiXCR to reprocess the 5' RACE reads, holding one entry per CDR3 protein. This table has 1.5 million or so distinct CDR3 sequences, 42% appearing once. Per germline, CDR1 MNHEY and CDR2 SVGAGI. The CDR3 is made up of 19 amino acids. Trimming removed 2 bases at V and 8 bases at J, with 28 bases between. Samples each yielded at least 5.5 micrograms of total RNA. The sequence was collected from a woman between 18 and 29 years old in good health. This rearrangement joins TRBV6-5 to TRBJ2-1; D is possibly TRBD2 (5 bases). Sequenced input: blood. In DNA form, the CDR3 reads TGTGCCAGCAGTTACCCCGCAAGTCAGGCTAGAGGGAATCTGTATGAGCAGTTCTTC. As protein: CASSYPASQARGNLYEQFF.